The rows below give T cell receptor beta chains drawn from one sample of a study of T-cell memory formation after mild COVID-19. TCRdb recomputed calls from the 5' RACE reads with MiXCR, one row per CDR3 protein. This table has approximately 560,000 distinct CDR3 sequences, 17% appearing once. The sequenced material came from PBMCs or a T cell subset sorted from them (not recorded which). The receptors shown here come from an adult woman who had mild COVID-19 (a few samples of this study predate the infection). Cell type and time point are not known. Each CDR3 is given with its conserved first and last residue. The D gene is left open where the match is weak. The size field is filled for only some rows; it gives once, few, many or a size class.

J: TRBJ1-1; V: TRBV7-9; size: NA; D: TRBD1; CDR3: CASSLGTGKDTEAFF; DNA: TGTGCCAGCAGCTTAGGGACAGGGAAGGACACTGAAGCTTTCTTT
J: TRBJ2-3; V: TRBV20-1; size: many; D: TRBD2; CDR3: CSAREAGITSTDTQYF; DNA: TGCAGTGCTAGAGAAGCGGGGATTACTAGCACAGATACGCAGTATTTT
J: TRBJ1-1; V: TRBV7-9; size: many; D: NA; CDR3: CASSPIRNTEAFF; DNA: TGTGCCAGCAGCCCGATACGCAACACTGAAGCTTTCTTT
J: TRBJ2-3; V: TRBV7-8; size: once; D: TRBD2; CDR3: CASSLGLAGGSKYF; DNA: TGTGCCAGCAGCCTAGGACTAGCGGGGGGTTCAAAGTATTTT
J: TRBJ1-1; V: TRBV6-2/TRBV6-3; size: NA; D: NA; CDR3: CASSSGQLLNTEAFF; DNA: TGTGCCAGCAGTTCAGGACAGCTCCTGAACACTGAAGCTTTCTTT
J: TRBJ2-7; V: TRBV24-1; size: NA; D: TRBD1; CDR3: CATNDWDSNYEQYF; DNA: TGTGCCACCAATGATTGGGACAGTAACTACGAGCAGTACTTC
J: TRBJ1-1; V: TRBV12-5; size: few; D: TRBD1; CDR3: CASGSQGATEAFF; DNA: TGTGCTAGTGGCTCCCAGGGGGCGACTGAAGCTTTCTTT
J: TRBJ2-7; V: TRBV19; size: few; D: NA; CDR3: CASSSIGGSYEQYF; DNA: TGTGCCAGTAGTAGTATAGGAGGGAGCTACGAGCAGTACTTC
J: TRBJ2-7; V: TRBV27; size: NA; D: NA; CDR3: CASSLQVRGDEQYF; DNA: TGTGCCAGCAGTTTACAGGTCCGAGGGGACGAGCAGTACTTC
J: TRBJ2-7; V: TRBV18; size: few; D: NA; CDR3: CASSRTESSYEQYF; DNA: TGTGCCAGCTCACGGACGGAGAGCTCCTACGAGCAGTACTTC
J: TRBJ2-1; V: TRBV20-1; size: few; D: TRBD2; CDR3: CSARPLAGGLGEQFF; DNA: TGCAGTGCTAGACCTCTAGCGGGGGGGCTGGGTGAGCAGTTCTTC
J: TRBJ2-1; V: TRBV27; size: few; D: NA; CDR3: CASSLGQNLDNEQFF; DNA: TGTGCCAGCAGTTTAGGGCAGAACCTCGACAATGAGCAGTTCTTC
J: TRBJ2-1; V: TRBV7-9; size: NA; D: NA; CDR3: CASSQENNEQFF; DNA: TGTGCCAGCAGCCAGGAGAACAATGAGCAGTTCTTC
J: TRBJ1-2; V: TRBV29-1; size: few; D: TRBD1; CDR3: CSVEENPFAPGQGGYGYTF; DNA: TGCAGCGTTGAAGAAAATCCGTTCGCACCGGGACAGGGAGGCTATGGCTACACCTTC
J: TRBJ2-7; V: TRBV7-9; size: few; D: TRBD2; CDR3: CASSLGLAGDYEQYF; DNA: TGTGCCAGCAGCTTGGGACTAGCGGGAGACTACGAGCAGTACTTC
J: TRBJ2-3; V: TRBV24-1; size: NA; D: NA; CDR3: CATSDLVTGREDTQYF; DNA: TGTGCCACCAGTGATTTGGTTACAGGGAGGGAAGATACGCAGTATTTT
J: TRBJ2-1; V: TRBV7-9; size: NA; D: TRBD2; CDR3: CASSSAGVGRSLDEQFF; DNA: TGTGCCAGCAGCTCAGCGGGGGTCGGACGGTCTCTTGATGAGCAGTTCTTC
J: TRBJ2-5; V: TRBV12-3/TRBV12-4; size: NA; D: NA; CDR3: CASSFRTQETQYF; DNA: TGTGCCAGCAGTTTTAGGACACAAGAGACCCAGTACTTC
J: TRBJ2-7; V: TRBV7-9; size: NA; D: NA; CDR3: CASTPAAAGYEQYF; DNA: TGTGCCAGCACTCCTGCGGCCGCAGGCTACGAGCAGTACTTC
J: TRBJ1-2; V: TRBV9; size: many; D: NA; CDR3: CASSVSDSPGYGYTF; DNA: TGTGCCAGCAGCGTTTCAGACAGTCCCGGCTATGGCTACACCTTC
J: TRBJ1-2; V: TRBV4-1; size: few; D: NA; CDR3: CASSQVRQDYGYTF; DNA: TGCGCCAGCAGCCAAGTCAGACAGGACTATGGCTACACCTTC
J: TRBJ2-1; V: TRBV20-1; size: NA; D: TRBD2; CDR3: CSARDSSGSSYNEQFF; DNA: TGCAGTGCTAGGGACTCTAGCGGGAGCTCCTACAATGAGCAGTTCTTC